Each of the 26 T cell receptor beta chains below was sequenced from the same sample in a study of T cells after yellow fever vaccination. TCRdb independently ran MiXCR on the 5' RACE reads; one entry per CDR3 protein. The profile covers 120,000 or so distinct CDR3 sequences, with 7.2% appearing a single time and over 2.5% taken by the ten largest. The source material was CD4+ T cells sorted from PBMCs, sampled 45 days after the first yellow fever vaccination. Source of these receptors: a man between 18 and 35 years old who received the YFV17D yellow fever vaccine.

A note on this clonotype: Being one base from a much bigger clone, this may be a read error. This chain links TRBV9 with TRBJ2-3; tentatively, D is TRBD1 or TRBD2 (6 bases each). The germline gives CDR1 SGDLS, CDR2 YYNGEE. The CDR3 has 15 residues. V was shortened by 0 bases and J by 5 bases, with 13 bases between the two germline ends. The CDR3 loop is CASSVVGGLKDTQYF. CDR3 coding DNA: TGTGCCAGCAGCGTAGTGGGGGGCCTCAAAGATACGCAGTATTTT.

In its sample, this clonotype was seen many times. V usage is TRBV20-1 and J usage is TRBJ1-1, with D possibly matching TRBD1 (5 bases). The germline V and J ends were trimmed by 6 bases and 5 bases, with 16 bases remaining between them. This CDR3 comprises 13 residues. The germline gives CDR1 DFQATT, CDR2 SNEGSKA (reference sequence). The CDR3 region has the DNA TGCAGTGCCCGGAGGGGACGAGGAACTGAAGCTTTCTTT. Translated, it gives CSARRGRGTEAFF.

The sample holds many counts of this clonotype. The chain recombines TRBV5-1 with TRBJ2-3, with D unresolved. The V and J ends lost 1 base and 1 base respectively, with 16 bases between them. Germline V gene lookup returns CDR1 SGHRS and CDR2 YFSETQ. The CDR3 spans 17 residues. CDR3 protein: CASSLLGSQTGTDTQYF. The CDR3 region has the DNA TGCGCCAGCAGCTTGCTGGGATCGCAAACTGGCACAGATACGCAGTATTTT.

This clonotype was detected ten times or more. The rearrangement links TRBV23-1 to TRBJ2-7; D gene uncertain. TRBV23-1 is an ORF for which the function is uncertain. V lost 2 bases and J 4 bases, leaving 6 bases between the germline ends. This CDR3 is 12 amino acids long. CDR3 sequence reads: CASSQLLYEQYV. In DNA, the CDR3 is TGCGCCAGCAGTCAACTACTTTACGAGCAGTACGTC.

This clonotype occurred many times. V usage is TRBV6-1 and J usage is TRBJ1-5; TRBD1 agrees at 7 bases. The CDR3 sequence is 15 residues long. V was pared by 0 bases and J by 6 bases, with 5 bases of the junction left unmatched. Germline CDR1 MNHNS, CDR2 SASEGT. The CDR3 region has the DNA TGTGCCAGCAGTGAAGCGGGGGACAGCGCTCAGCCCCAGCATTTT. This sequence encodes CASSEAGDSAQPQHF.

This clonotype was picked up many times. The genes are TRBV9 and TRBJ1-4; tentatively, D is TRBD1 (6 bases). Between the trimmed V and J ends, which lost 10 bases and 1 base, there was a span of 14 bases. Germline CDR1 SGDLS, CDR2 YYNGEE. The CDR3 is made up of 14 amino acids. The CDR3 spells CASSQQGTNEKLFF. For the CDR3, the DNA is TGTGCCTCGAGTCAACAGGGAACTAATGAAAAACTGTTTTTT.

CDR3 loop: CASSEGTSYEQYF. CDR3 in DNA: TGTGCCAGCTCAGAAGGGACTTCCTACGAGCAGTACTTC. This chain connects TRBV18 to TRBJ2-7, with D tentatively TRBD2 (6 bases). The CDR3 totals 13 residues. CDR1 is KGHSH, CDR2 LQKENI, per germline. Deletions cut 5 bases from V and 1 base from J, with 9 bases between.

In its sample, this clonotype was seen many times. This chain links TRBV7-2 with TRBJ1-2; 7 bases line up with TRBD1. CDR1 SGHTA and CDR2 FQGNSA come from the germline V gene. V gave up 4 bases and J gave up 4 bases; unmatched junction bases: 6. The CDR3 spans 14 residues. The CDR3 sequence is CASSSRQGFYGYTF. The DNA for the CDR3 is TGTGCCAGCAGCTCACGACAGGGCTTCTATGGCTACACCTTC.

This clonotype has a handful of counts. The rearrangement joins TRBV4-3 to TRBJ2-3; D is undetermined. Trimming pared 0 bases from V and 0 bases from J, leaving 13 bases between. The length of the CDR3 is 17 residues. CDR1 is LGHNA and CDR2 is YSLEER in the germline V gene. The CDR3 DNA follows: TGCGCCAGCAGCCAAGAAACACTCTCGCCCAGCACAGATACGCAGTATTTT. Translating gives CASSQETLSPSTDTQYF.

This clonotype was seen repeatedly, ten times or more. V is TRBV2 and J is TRBJ1-2; D might be TRBD1 (5 bases). Germline assignment: CDR1 SNHLY and CDR2 FYNNEI. V was cut by 3 bases and J by 8 bases, with 16 bases left in between. The CDR3 totals 14 residues. CDR3 in amino acids: CASSEATTVVGYTF. The CDR3 DNA follows: TGTGCCAGCAGTGAGGCCACGACAGTAGTGGGCTACACCTTC.

Many counts were recorded for this clonotype. The CDR3 DNA reads TGTGCCAGCAGTGAAGCGACAGGGGACTATGGCTACACCTTC. It translates to CASSEATGDYGYTF. The chain uses TRBV6-1 and TRBJ1-2; 8 nucleotides agree with TRBD1. The trim removed 0 bases at V and 3 bases at J, leaving 0 bases unmatched. The germline gives CDR1 MNHNS, CDR2 SASEGT. There are 14 residues in the CDR3.

In its sample, this clonotype was seen many times. The chain is built from TRBV4-1 and TRBJ1-1, with D tentatively TRBD1 (5 bases). Germline V gene data show CDR1 as MGHRA and CDR2 as YSYEKL. CDR3 size: 16 residues. V was pared by 1 base and J by 2 bases, with 14 bases between. The CDR3 DNA is TGCGCCAGCAGCCAAGCCTCCCCGGGGCGAAACACTGAAGCTTTCTTT. This sequence encodes CASSQASPGRNTEAFF.

The chain carries TRBV7-2 and TRBJ1-1, with 7 bases fitting TRBD1. The germline V gene encodes CDR1 SGHTA and CDR2 FQGNSA. With V trimmed by 5 bases and J by 4 bases, 7 bases remained unmatched. The CDR3 covers 14 residues. Written as DNA, the CDR3 is TGTGCCAGCAGCAGATTACAGGGGCCCACTGAAGCTTTCTTT. Protein: CASSRLQGPTEAFF.

This clonotype was seen many times. The V call is TRBV15, the J call TRBJ2-5; possible D gene TRBD2, 6 bases. V lost 6 bases and J 4 bases, leaving 24 bases between the germline ends. Germline CDR1 LNHNV, CDR2 YYDKDF (reference sequence). The CDR3 consists of 17 residues. The CDR3 region has the DNA TGTGCCACCAGTTTACGGGGGAGGACCCCCTCCCGAGAGACCCAGTACTTC. Residues: CATSLRGRTPSRETQYF.

This clonotype has a count of ten or more. V usage is TRBV29-1 and J usage is TRBJ1-5; maybe TRBD1 (5 bases). The germline V and J ends were trimmed by 5 bases and 0 bases, with 11 bases remaining between them. Germline V gene lookup returns CDR1 SQVTM and CDR2 ANQGSEA. This CDR3 has 14 residues. For the CDR3, the DNA is TGCAGCGTTAACACAGGTCTTAGCAATCAGCCCCAGCATTTT. Its translation is CSVNTGLSNQPQHF.

V usage is TRBV3-1 and J usage is TRBJ2-1, with TRBD2 identical over 11 bases. Germline-derived CDR1 and CDR2 are LGHDT and YNNKEL (reference sequence). V was clipped by 10 bases and J by 6 bases; unmatched bases: 17. This CDR3 spans 17 amino acids. CDR3 DNA sequence: TGTGCCATCTGTTTAGCGGGGGGGACTAGTTTCGCCAATGAGCAGTTCTTC. Its protein product is CAICLAGGTSFANEQFF.

This clonotype was recorded many times. The gene calls are TRBV20-1 and TRBJ1-5; D remains ambiguous. The V gene's germline CDR1 is DFQATT and CDR2 SNEGSKA (reference sequence). This CDR3 spans 15 amino acids. The CDR3 bases are TGCAGCACTGCCGTTCTGGCCCCTGGCAATCAGCCCCAGCATTTT. Translation gives CSTAVLAPGNQPQHF.

This clonotype was counted many times. This chain joins TRBV6-5 and TRBJ1-5; 7 positions match TRBD1. This CDR3 has 15 residues. V trimming: 5 bases; J trimming: 0 bases; junction bases outside the gene matches: 4. The V gene's germline CDR1 is MNHEY and CDR2 SVGAGI. The CDR3 nucleotides are TGTGCCAGCAGTCGGACAGGAGATAGCAATCAGCCCCAGCATTTT. Translation gives CASSRTGDSNQPQHF.

This clonotype was seen repeatedly, ten times or more. The CDR3 nucleotides are TGTGCCAGCAGTTTAAACGGTCCGCGCGCGGGGGGCTACACCTTC. This translates into CASSLNGPRAGGYTF. This rearrangement joins TRBV12-3 or TRBV12-4 to TRBJ1-2; D remains ambiguous. V was pared by 2 bases and J by 8 bases, with 18 bases between. This CDR3 comprises 15 residues.

This clonotype occurred many times. This chain connects TRBV3-1 to TRBJ2-6; 8 bases map to TRBD1. This CDR3 is 18 amino acids long. The germline CDR1 and CDR2 sequences are LGHDT and YNNKEL (reference sequence). The ends lost 4 bases at V and 0 bases at J; junction bases unmatched: 8. The CDR3: CASSLRTGWASGANVLTF. CDR3 DNA sequence: TGTGCCAGCAGCCTTAGGACAGGGTGGGCCTCTGGGGCCAACGTCCTGACTTTC.

This clonotype has a count of ten or more. The CDR3 loop reads CASSPPGHAGELFF. The CDR3 DNA sequence: TGTGCCAGCAGTCCACCGGGGCATGCCGGGGAGCTGTTTTTT. The chain uses TRBV28 and TRBJ2-2, with D perhaps TRBD1 or TRBD2 (5 bases each). With 5 bases removed from V and 6 bases from J, the gap between germline ends came to 13 bases. CDR1 and CDR2 (germline): MDHEN, SYDVKM. CDR3 size: 14 residues.

This clonotype appeared a few times. The chain uses TRBV20-1 and TRBJ2-1; D unresolved. Per germline, CDR1 DFQATT and CDR2 SNEGSKA (reference sequence). The V end was cut by 0 bases, the J end by 5 bases, with 17 bases between. The CDR3 is 16 amino acids. As DNA, the CDR3 is TGCAGTGCTAGAGATCCCTCCCGGGCCCGAAACAATGAGCAGTTCTTC. Translating it yields CSARDPSRARNNEQFF.

The chain has TRBV5-1 and TRBJ2-1; possible D gene TRBD1, 6 bases. The CDR3 totals 15 residues. V was shortened by 0 bases and J by 9 bases, with 16 bases between the two germline ends. Germline-derived CDR1 and CDR2 are SGHRS and YFSETQ. The CDR3 sequence is CASSLDRVKTGEQFF. Written as DNA, the CDR3 is TGCGCCAGCAGCTTGGACAGGGTGAAGACGGGTGAGCAGTTCTTC.

This clonotype was seen at least ten times. The CDR3 is CASSTAWQFSSYNEQFF. CDR3 in DNA: TGTGCCAGCAGCACCGCGTGGCAGTTTAGCTCCTACAATGAGCAGTTCTTC. V gene TRBV7-2 combines with J gene TRBJ2-1, with no clear D. Trimming removed 5 bases from V and 0 bases from J, with 17 bases in between. This CDR3 has 17 amino acids. Germline-derived CDR1 and CDR2 are SGHTA and FQGNSA. The full variable domain, in which reference TRBV7-2 and TRBJ2-1 provide the parts outside the CDR3, is GAGVSQSPSNKVTEKGKDVELRCDPISGHTALYWYRQSLGQGLEFLIYFQGNSAPDKSGLPSDRFSAERTGGSVSTLTIQRTQQEDSAVYLCASSTAWQFSSYNEQFFGPGTRLTVL.

This clonotype occurred many times. J is TRBJ2-3 and V is TRBV28, with 12 bases fitting TRBD2. Trimming cost V 7 bases and J 4 bases; bases outside gene matches: 6. Germline V CDR1 and CDR2: MDHEN, SYDVKM. The CDR3 is 15 amino acids. The chain's CDR3 is CASKPGTSGSDTQYF. CDR3 nucleotides: TGTGCCAGCAAGCCCGGGACTAGCGGGTCAGATACGCAGTATTTT.

This clonotype was counted many times. This chain joins TRBV20-1 and TRBJ2-1, with TRBD2 matching over 8 bases. With 0 bases clipped from V and 7 bases from J, the junction kept 8 bases outside the gene matches. The CDR3 has 15 residues. Germline V gene lookup returns CDR1 DFQATT and CDR2 SNEGSKA (reference sequence). This chain's CDR3 is CSARDRRGAGNEQFF. CDR3 DNA sequence: TGCAGTGCTAGAGATAGGCGGGGGGCCGGGAATGAGCAGTTCTTC.